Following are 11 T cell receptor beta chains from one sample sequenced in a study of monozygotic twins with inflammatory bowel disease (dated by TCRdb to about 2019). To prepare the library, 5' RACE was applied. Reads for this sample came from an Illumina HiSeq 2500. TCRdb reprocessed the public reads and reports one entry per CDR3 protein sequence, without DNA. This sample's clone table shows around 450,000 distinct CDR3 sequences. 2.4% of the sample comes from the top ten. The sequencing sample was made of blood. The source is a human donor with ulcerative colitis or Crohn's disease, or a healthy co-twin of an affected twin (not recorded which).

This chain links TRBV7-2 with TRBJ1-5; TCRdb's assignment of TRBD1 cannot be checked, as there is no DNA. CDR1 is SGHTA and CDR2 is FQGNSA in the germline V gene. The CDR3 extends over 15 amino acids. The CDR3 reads CASSPGGTANQPQHF.

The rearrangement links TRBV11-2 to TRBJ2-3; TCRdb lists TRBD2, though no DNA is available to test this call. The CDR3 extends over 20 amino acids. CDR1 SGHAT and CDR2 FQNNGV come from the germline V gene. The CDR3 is CASSGLIIRTSGEFTDTQYF.

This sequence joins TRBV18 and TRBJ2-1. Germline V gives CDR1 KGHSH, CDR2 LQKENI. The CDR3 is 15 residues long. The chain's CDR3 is CASSPPREYYNEQFF.

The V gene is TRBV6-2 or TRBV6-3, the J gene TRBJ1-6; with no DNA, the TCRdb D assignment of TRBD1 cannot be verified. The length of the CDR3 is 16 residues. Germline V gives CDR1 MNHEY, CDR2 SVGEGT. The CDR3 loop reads CASGDFTGQGDSPLHF.

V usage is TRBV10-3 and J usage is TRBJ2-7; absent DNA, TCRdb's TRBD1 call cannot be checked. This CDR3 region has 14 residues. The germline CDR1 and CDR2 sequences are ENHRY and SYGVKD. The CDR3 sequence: CAISERTGAYEQYF.

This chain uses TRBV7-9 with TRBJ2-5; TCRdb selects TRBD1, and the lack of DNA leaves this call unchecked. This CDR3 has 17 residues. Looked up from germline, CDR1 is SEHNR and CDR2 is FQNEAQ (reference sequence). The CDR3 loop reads CASSPLGKGFHQETQYF.

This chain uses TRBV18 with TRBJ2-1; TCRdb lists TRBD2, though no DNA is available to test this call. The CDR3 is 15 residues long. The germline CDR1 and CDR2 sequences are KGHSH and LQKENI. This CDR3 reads CASSPTSGGNNEQFF. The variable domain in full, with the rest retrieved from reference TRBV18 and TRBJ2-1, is NAGVMQNPRHLVRRRGQEARLRCSPMKGHSHVYWYRQLPEEGLKFMVYLQKENIIDESGMPKERFSAEFPKEGPSILRIQQVVRGDSAAYFCASSPTSGGNNEQFFGPGTRLTVL.

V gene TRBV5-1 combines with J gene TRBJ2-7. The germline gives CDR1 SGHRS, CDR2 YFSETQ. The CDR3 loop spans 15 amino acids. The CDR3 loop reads CASSLVGGSSYEQYF. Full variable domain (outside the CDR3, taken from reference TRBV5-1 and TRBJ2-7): KAGVTQTPRYLIKTRGQQVTLSCSPISGHRSVSWYQQTPGQGLQFLFEYFSETQRNKGNFPGRFSGRQFSNSRSEMNVSTLELGDSALYLCASSLVGGSSYEQYFGPGTRLTVT.

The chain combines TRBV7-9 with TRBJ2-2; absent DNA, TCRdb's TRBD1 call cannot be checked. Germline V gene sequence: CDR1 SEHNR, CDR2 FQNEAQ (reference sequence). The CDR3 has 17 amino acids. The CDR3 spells CASSPRTQGQGTGELFF.

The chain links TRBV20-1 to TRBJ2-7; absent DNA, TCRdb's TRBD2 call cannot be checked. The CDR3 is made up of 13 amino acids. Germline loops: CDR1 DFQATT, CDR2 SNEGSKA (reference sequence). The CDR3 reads CSAWTSETYEQYF.

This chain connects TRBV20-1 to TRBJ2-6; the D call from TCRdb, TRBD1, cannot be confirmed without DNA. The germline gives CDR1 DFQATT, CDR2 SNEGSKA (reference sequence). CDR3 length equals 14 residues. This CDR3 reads CSANPGSGANVLTF.